The 6 T cell receptor beta chains in this list originate from one sample, sequenced in a study of OX40 agonist ivuxolimab in advanced cancers. The method was immunoSEQ multiplex PCR; TCRdb's version includes in-frame clones alone and lacks a portion of them. The sample includes over 45,000 clones, 85% of them seen just once. Here the sequenced sample was CD4+ or CD8+ T cells sorted from blood, taken in a trial of the OX40 agonist ivuxolimab. The receptors come from an adult with an advanced solid tumor such as melanoma, head and neck, liver or kidney cancer.

The rearrangement joins TRBV5-5 to TRBJ1-4, with a possible D match to TRBD1 (5 bases). This CDR3 region has 20 residues. Germline CDR1 is SGHKS and CDR2 is YYEKEE (reference sequence). The V end lost 0 bases, the J end lost 1 base, and 22 bases lay between the germline ends. CDR3 sequence reads: CASSLDPGRGDPRTNEKLFF. CDR3 sequence (DNA): TGTGCCAGCAGCTTGGATCCGGGGAGGGGTGATCCCAGAACTAATGAAAAACTGTTTTTT.

This rearrangement joins TRBV11-3 to TRBJ2-2; TRBD1 might be the D (6 bases). CDR3 length equals 14 residues. Trimming stripped 6 bases from V and 1 base from J, with 9 bases between. Germline V gene data show CDR1 as SGHNT and CDR2 as YENEEA. The CDR3 sequence is CASSPTGNTGELFF. In nucleotides, the CDR3 is TGTGCCAGCAGTCCGACAGGGAACACCGGGGAGCTGTTTTTT.

The chain couples TRBV4-1 to TRBJ2-5, with a tentative D call TRBD1 (6 bases). CDR1 and CDR2 from the germline V gene are MGHRA and YSYEKL. This CDR3 comprises 13 residues. V dropped 6 bases and J dropped 5 bases, with 13 bases sitting between them. The CDR3 region is CASSSRGLETQYF. The CDR3 DNA sequence: TGCGCCAGCAGTAGCAGGGGCTTGGAGACCCAGTACTTC.

The chain uses TRBV30 and TRBJ2-3; D might be TRBD1 or TRBD2, each matching 5 bases. The germline V gene encodes CDR1 GTSNPN and CDR2 SVGIG (reference sequence). Trimming removed 3 bases from V and 5 bases from J, with 12 bases in between. CDR3 length: 13 residues. The CDR3 DNA follows: TGTGCCTGGAGATGGGGGAGTCAAGATACGCAGTATTTT. This sequence encodes CAWRWGSQDTQYF.

This clone has only one observation. The CDR3 is CASSSTSGGNTGELFF. The CDR3 DNA reads as TGCGCCAGCAGCTCTACTAGCGGGGGGAACACCGGGGAGCTGTTTTTT. This chain links TRBV5-1 with TRBJ2-2, with TRBD2 matching over 11 bases. The junction had 2 bases not matched to a gene; V was cut back by 3 bases and J by 1 base. The CDR3 is made up of 16 amino acids. Germline CDR1 reads SGHRS; CDR2 reads YFSETQ.

The chain combines TRBV5-4 with TRBJ2-2; 9 nucleotides match TRBD2. CDR3 length: 17 amino acids. CDR1 and CDR2 (germline): SGHNT, YYREEE (reference sequence). The J segment lost 1 base and the V segment lost 1 base, leaving 5 bases of the junction unmatched. The CDR3, as DNA: TGTGCCAGCAGCTTGCCCCGACTAGCGGAGAACACCGGGGAGCTGTTTTTT. Translation: CASSLPRLAENTGELFF. The full variable domain, rest sourced from reference TRBV5-4 and TRBJ2-2, is ETGVTQSPTHLIKTRGQQVTLRCSSQSGHNTVSWYQQALGQGPQFIFQYYREEENGRGNFPPRFSGLQFPNYSSELNVNALELDDSALYLCASSLPRLAENTGELFFGEGSRLTVL.